This TCR beta chain was profiled in a study of cytomegalovirus exposure and HLA in healthy donors. Study-level findings and limits: Analysis performed later found around 15,000 TCR beta sequences associated with HLA alleles at 0.05 false discovery rate.

Per the germline V gene, CDR1 is MNHEY and CDR2 is SVGAGI. This CDR3 is built from 13 residues. V was shortened by 8 bases and J by 3 bases, with 10 bases between the two germline ends. Worth noting for this clone: Its antigen is unidentified.

Amplification used 60 Vbeta primers and 13 Jbeta primers. Clones were sequenced by immunoSEQ multiplex PCR, and TCRdb holds only the in-frame ones, with some missing. Of about 180,000 clones in the sample, roughly 85% were seen once. V gene TRBV6-5 combines with J gene TRBJ2-2; D is perhaps TRBD2 (5 bases). The clonotype originates from a young man in good health and CMV-seronegative. The source material was PBMCs. CDR3 protein: CASRREYTGELFF. The CDR3 DNA reads TGTGCCAGCCGCCGGGAATACACCGGGGAGCTGTTTTTT.